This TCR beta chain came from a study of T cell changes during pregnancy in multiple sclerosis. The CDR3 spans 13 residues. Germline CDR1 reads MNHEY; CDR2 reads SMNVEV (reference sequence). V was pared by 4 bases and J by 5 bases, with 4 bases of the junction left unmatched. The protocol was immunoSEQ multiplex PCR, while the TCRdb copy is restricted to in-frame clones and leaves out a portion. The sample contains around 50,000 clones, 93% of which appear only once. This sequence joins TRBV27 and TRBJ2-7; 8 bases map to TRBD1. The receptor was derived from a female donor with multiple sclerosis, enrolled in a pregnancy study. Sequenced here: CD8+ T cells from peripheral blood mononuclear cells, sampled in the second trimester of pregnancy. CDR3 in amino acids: CASSYQGAHEQYF. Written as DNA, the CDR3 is TGTGCCAGCAGTTACCAGGGGGCCCACGAGCAGTACTTC.